This TCR beta chain was obtained from a study of blood T cell repertoires in COVID-19. As for the study in general: Samples representing acute and convalescent COVID-19 were sourced from the United States, Italy and Spain. PBMCs, B-cell-depleted T cells, or T cells were the source of the cDNA or gDNA that made up the material.

Assay used: immunoSEQ multiplex PCR; TCRdb lists only in-frame clones, some missing. The sample lists approximately 90,000 clones; over 70% were seen once. Germline CDR1 reads LGHDT; CDR2 reads YNNKEL (reference sequence). CDR3 length: 18 residues. The V gene end was trimmed by 0 bases and the J gene end by 4 bases; junction bases not matched to a gene: 12. Sequenced: peripheral blood. The chain carries TRBV3-1 (or the pseudogene TRBV3-2) and TRBJ2-5; 9 bases align to TRBD2. The TCR sequence derives from a man aged 60-69 years with acute or convalescent COVID-19. CDR3 region: CASSQDPRRTSVLETQYF. The CDR3 coding sequence is TGTGCCAGCAGCCAAGATCCACGGAGGACTAGCGTACTAGAGACCCAGTACTTC.